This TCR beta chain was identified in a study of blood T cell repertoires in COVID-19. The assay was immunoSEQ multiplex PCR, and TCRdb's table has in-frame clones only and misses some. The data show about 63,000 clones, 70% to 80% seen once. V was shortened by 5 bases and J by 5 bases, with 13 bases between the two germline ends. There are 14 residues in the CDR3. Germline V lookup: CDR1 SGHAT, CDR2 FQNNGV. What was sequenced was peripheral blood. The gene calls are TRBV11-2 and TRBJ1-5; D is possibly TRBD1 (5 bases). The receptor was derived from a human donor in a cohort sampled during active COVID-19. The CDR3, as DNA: TGTGCCAGCAGCCGCGGGGGGAGATATCAGCCCCAGCATTTT. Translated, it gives CASSRGGRYQPQHF.